The 17 T cell receptor beta chains listed next were all sequenced from one sample in a study of blood T cell repertoires in COVID-19. Clones were sequenced by immunoSEQ multiplex PCR, and TCRdb holds only the in-frame ones, with some missing. This table has 270,000 or so clones, 75% to 95% appearing once. The sequenced sample was PBMCs or T cells enriched from blood (not recorded which). The receptors derive from a man aged 35 to 55 who had been exposed to COVID-19.

V and J are TRBV2 and TRBJ1-2; 9 bases line up with TRBD1. The CDR3 has 13 residues. The germline V gene has CDR1 SNHLY and CDR2 FYNNEI. J lost 6 bases, V lost 7 bases, and 6 bases had no gene match. The CDR3 sequence is CASTTGQGDGYTF. CDR3 sequence (DNA): TGTGCCAGCACTACGGGACAGGGAGATGGCTACACCTTC. Supplemented by reference TRBV2 and TRBJ1-2, the full variable domain reads EPEVTQTPSHQVTQMGQEVILRCVPISNHLYFYWYRQILGQKVEFLVSFYNNEISEKSEIFDDQFSVERPDGSNFTLKIRSTKLEDSAMYFCASTTGQGDGYTFGSGTRLTVV.

The V call is TRBV6-2 or TRBV6-3, the J call TRBJ1-3; D gene uncertain. V gave up 2 bases and J gave up 0 bases, with 8 bases separating them. CDR3 length: 15 residues. Germline V gives CDR1 MNHEY, CDR2 SVGEGT. CDR3 bases: TGTGCCAGCAGTTACGCGGGGAGCTCTGGAAACACCATATATTTT. Translated, it gives CASSYAGSSGNTIYF.

V is TRBV2 and J is TRBJ2-1; 9 positions agree with TRBD2. The CDR3 totals 13 residues. CDR1 is SNHLY, CDR2 FYNNEI, per germline. The V segment lost 5 bases and the J segment 13 bases; nucleotides outside the gene matches: 9. CDR3: CASSPPAGGSQFF. CDR3 nucleotides: TGTGCCAGCAGTCCGCCAGCGGGAGGCTCCCAGTTCTTC.

The chain has TRBV28 and TRBJ2-7, with 7 bases lining up with TRBD1. The CDR3 consists of 17 residues. CDR1 and CDR2 (germline): MDHEN, SYDVKM. After removal of 4 bases from V and 6 bases from J, the junction contained 18 bases not matched to a gene. The CDR3 is CASSYIPRDSSTGEQYF. In nucleotides, the CDR3 is TGTGCCAGCAGTTATATACCCCGGGACAGTTCAACGGGCGAGCAGTACTTC.

The chain uses TRBV18 and TRBJ2-2; D perhaps matches TRBD2 (5 bases). This CDR3 region has 14 residues. Germline V gene lookup returns CDR1 KGHSH and CDR2 LQKENI. V lost 3 bases and J lost 7, with 12 bases in between. In nucleotides, the CDR3 is TGTGCCAGCTCACCTCTAGCCCCCAGCGGGGAGCTGTTTTTT. This encodes CASSPLAPSGELFF.

The rearrangement links TRBV7-2 to TRBJ1-5; tentatively, D is TRBD1 (6 bases). Trimming removed 1 base from V and 5 bases from J, with 9 bases in between. Germline CDR1 reads SGHTA; CDR2 reads FQGNSA. The CDR3 sequence is 14 residues long. Written as DNA, the CDR3 is TGTGCCAGCAGCTTAGGACAGGAGCATCAGCCCCAGCATTTT. It yields the protein CASSLGQEHQPQHF. Looking up the rest from reference TRBV7-2 and TRBJ1-5 gives the full variable domain: GAGVSQSPSNKVTEKGKDVELRCDPISGHTALYWYRQSLGQGLEFLIYFQGNSAPDKSGLPSDRFSAERTGGSVSTLTIQRTQQEDSAVYLCASSLGQEHQPQHFGDGTRLSIL.

This rearrangement joins TRBV11-3 to TRBJ2-5; TRBD2 agrees at 7 bases. Germline V gene data show CDR1 as SGHNT and CDR2 as YENEEA. The V gene end was trimmed by 5 bases and the J gene end by 2 bases; junction bases not matched to a gene: 8. The CDR3 sequence is 15 residues long. Written as DNA, the CDR3 is TGTGCCAGCAGCCCGGGGACTAATAGACAAGAGACCCAGTACTTC. Encoded protein: CASSPGTNRQETQYF.

This clone was seen a single time. CDR3 DNA: TGTGCCAGCAGCAATTGGGGCAGCATCTACAATGAGCAGTTCTTC. The encoded protein is CASSNWGSIYNEQFF. V and J are TRBV21-1 and TRBJ2-1; the table gives TRBD1 as D, unverified against the DNA. TRBV21-1 is a documented pseudogene. The CDR3 runs to 15 residues.

The rearrangement links TRBV10-3 to TRBJ1-1, with 8 bases that match TRBD1. The CDR3 contains 16 residues. The J segment lost 0 bases and the V segment lost 1 base, leaving 4 bases of the junction unmatched. Germline V gene lookup returns CDR1 ENHRY and CDR2 SYGVKD. CDR3 coding DNA: TGTGCCATCAGTGAGTTTCTGACAGGGGTGAACACTGAAGCTTTCTTT. Translation gives CAISEFLTGVNTEAFF.

J is TRBJ1-1 and V is TRBV29-1; D possibly corresponds to TRBD1 (5 bases). Deletions cut 5 bases from V and 1 base from J, with 14 bases between. The CDR3 runs to 14 residues. Germline CDR1 reads SQVTM; CDR2 reads ANQGSEA. The CDR3 bases are TGCAGCGTTTCCGGGGGTTCGGGGAACACTGAAGCTTTCTTT. It translates to CSVSGGSGNTEAFF.

This clone has a handful of counts. The chain joins TRBV21-1 to TRBJ2-1; the table names TRBD2, a call not compared with the DNA. TRBV21-1 is classified as a pseudogene. The CDR3 contains 15 residues. The chain's CDR3 is CASGKTSGRWHEQFF. The CDR3 DNA sequence: TGTGCCAGCGGAAAAACTAGCGGGAGATGGCATGAGCAGTTCTTC.

V and J are TRBV5-1 and TRBJ2-2; 10 bases fit TRBD2. Trimming took 4 bases from V and 6 from J; bases not matched to a gene: 6. The CDR3 loop spans 15 amino acids. Germline-derived CDR1 and CDR2 are SGHRS and YFSETQ. The DNA of the CDR3 is TGCGCCAGCAGCCCTGCTAGCGGGAGAGCCGGGGAGCTGTTTTTT. It yields the protein CASSPASGRAGELFF.

The chain uses TRBV18 and TRBJ1-6; D uncertain. The CDR3 spans 14 residues. V lost 0 bases and J lost 11, with 11 bases in between. Germline V gene sequence: CDR1 KGHSH, CDR2 LQKENI. CDR3: CASSPPTPGAPLHF. The CDR3 nucleotides are TGTGCCAGCTCACCACCCACCCCGGGTGCACCCCTCCACTTT.

The CDR3: CASSDNRAGLGSYEQYF. Written as DNA, the CDR3 is TGTGCCAGCAGCGACAACCGAGCGGGATTAGGCTCCTACGAGCAGTACTTC. The chain combines TRBV9 with TRBJ2-7; TRBD2 matches at 7 bases. Trimming took 3 bases from V and 0 from J; bases not matched to a gene: 12. The length of the CDR3 is 17 residues. Germline values: CDR1 SGDLS, CDR2 YYNGEE.

This rearrangement joins TRBV3-1 (or the pseudogene TRBV3-2) to TRBJ2-2; 13 bases match TRBD2. The V gene end was trimmed by 6 bases and the J gene end by 4 bases; junction bases not matched to a gene: 5. This CDR3 contains 16 residues. CDR1 is LGHDT and CDR2 is YNNKEL in the germline V gene (reference sequence). The CDR3, as DNA: TGTGCCAGCAGAGCACTAGCGGGAGGGTTCACCGGGGAGCTGTTTTTT. It specifies CASRALAGGFTGELFF.

As regards this clone: This same CDR3 is encoded by further DNA sequences in the sample. The chain employs TRBV9 and TRBJ1-1; the D gene is possibly TRBD1 (6 bases). Germline CDR1 SGDLS, CDR2 YYNGEE. V was pared by 0 bases and J by 0 bases, with 9 bases between. CDR3 length: 15 amino acids. The DNA of the CDR3 is TGTGCCAGCAGCGTAGAGGCAGGGGTGAACACTGAAGCTTTCTTT. Residues: CASSVEAGVNTEAFF. Based on the CDR3 plus reference TRBV9 and TRBJ1-1, the full variable domain is DSGVTQTPKHLITATGQRVTLRCSPRSGDLSVYWYQQSLDQGLQFLIQYYNGEERAKGNILERFSAQQFPDLHSELNLSSLELGDSALYFCASSVEAGVNTEAFFGQGTRLTVV.

The rearrangement links TRBV4-2 to TRBJ2-2; 10 bases are shared with TRBD1. With V trimmed by 0 bases and J by 4 bases, 2 bases remained unmatched. Germline lookup yields CDR1 LGHNA and CDR2 YNFKEQ. This CDR3 spans 16 amino acids. CDR3 sequence reads: CASSQDWDRGTGELFF. CDR3 sequence (DNA): TGTGCCAGCAGCCAAGACTGGGACAGGGGCACCGGGGAGCTGTTTTTT.